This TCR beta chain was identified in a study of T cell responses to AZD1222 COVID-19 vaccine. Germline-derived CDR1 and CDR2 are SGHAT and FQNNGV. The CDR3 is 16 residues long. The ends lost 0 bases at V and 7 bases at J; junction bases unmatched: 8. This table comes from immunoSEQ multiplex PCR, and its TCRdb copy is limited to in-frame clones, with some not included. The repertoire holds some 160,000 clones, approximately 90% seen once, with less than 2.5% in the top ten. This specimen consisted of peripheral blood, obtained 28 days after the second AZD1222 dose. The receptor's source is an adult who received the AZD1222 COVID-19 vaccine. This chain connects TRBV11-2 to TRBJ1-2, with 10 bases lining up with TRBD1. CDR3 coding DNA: TGTGCCAGCAGCTTAGAGAGCCGGGACAGGGGTGTTGGCTACACCTTC. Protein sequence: CASSLESRDRGVGYTF.